This TCR beta chain comes out of a study of T cell responses to AZD1222 COVID-19 vaccine. Here immunoSEQ multiplex PCR was the method, and the copy in TCRdb shows in-frame clones only, minus some. The repertoire holds some 170,000 clones, with more than 90% as singletons. In the case of this clone: Its antigen remains unknown.

Germline-derived CDR1 and CDR2 are ENHRY and SYGVKD. This CDR3 spans 14 amino acids. V shed 8 bases and J shed 3 bases, with 16 bases lying between them. General study findings and limits: Clonal diversity may have been underestimated, and the donors were mostly white British, with more females than males. In all cases, repertoires were sampled only after the peak T cell response. Spike-wide vaccine-associated CD4 TCRs dominated at 160-218 and 743-854.

The specimen comprised peripheral blood, sampled on day 0 of AZD1222 vaccination. The rearrangement joins TRBV10-3 to TRBJ1-1; the D gene is possibly TRBD1 (6 bases). The sequence was obtained from an adult in good health. The CDR3 loop reads CAIGSAGADTEAFF. CDR3 sequence (DNA): TGTGCCATCGGGAGTGCAGGGGCGGACACTGAAGCTTTCTTT.